Shown below are 21 T cell receptor beta chains from a single sample sequenced in a study of T cells after yellow fever vaccination. TCRdb independently ran MiXCR on the 5' RACE reads; one entry per CDR3 protein. The sample contains 230,000 or so distinct CDR3 sequences, about 3.7% of which appear only once. The sample here was PBMCs, taken 15 days after the yellow fever booster vaccination. The receptors come from a man aged 18-30 years who received the YFV17D yellow fever vaccine.

This clonotype was detected ten times or more. This chain links TRBV6-2 or TRBV6-3 with TRBJ1-1; 7 nucleotides line up with TRBD1. Looked up from germline, CDR1 is MNHEY and CDR2 is SVGEGT. J lost 5 bases, V lost 7 bases, and 13 bases had no gene match. The CDR3 is 15 residues long. CDR3 residues: CASTDWTGGRTEAFF. CDR3 bases: TGTGCCAGCACCGACTGGACAGGTGGGAGGACTGAAGCTTTCTTT.

This sequence joins TRBV11-2 and TRBJ2-5; D might be TRBD2 (6 bases). The CDR3 is 13 residues long. V was pared by 5 bases and J by 5 bases, with 12 bases between. The germline CDR1 and CDR2 sequences are SGHAT and FQNNGV. CDR3 coding DNA: TGTGCCAGCAGCCTCGGGACTTGGGAGACCCAGTACTTC. Translating it yields CASSLGTWETQYF.

This clonotype was seen at least ten times. DNA for the CDR3: TGCGCCAGCAGCCTATACCGTGGGTTGTACACTGAAGCTTTCTTT. Its protein is CASSLYRGLYTEAFF. The chain recombines TRBV5-1 with TRBJ1-1, with D uncertain. This CDR3 is built from 15 residues. Germline-derived CDR1 and CDR2 are SGHRS and YFSETQ. V was clipped by 4 bases and J by 3 bases, with 16 bases between them.

This clonotype was observed at least ten times. The chain links TRBV20-1 to TRBJ2-7; 11 bases match TRBD1. The V gene end was trimmed by 5 bases and the J gene end by 5 bases; junction bases not matched to a gene: 8. Germline V CDR1 and CDR2: DFQATT, SNEGSKA (reference sequence). This CDR3 comprises 14 residues. CDR3 nucleotides: TGCAGTGCTGGACAGGGGGCGCAGTCCCACGAGCAGTACTTC. It translates to CSAGQGAQSHEQYF.

This clonotype was found many times. V gene TRBV12-3 or TRBV12-4 combines with J gene TRBJ2-1; 13 bases match TRBD2. Trimming cost V 5 bases and J 9 bases; bases outside gene matches: 7. The CDR3 length is 15 residues. DNA of the CDR3: TGTGCCAGCAGTCCAACTACTAGCGGGGGGGGTGAGCAGTTCTTC. Its translation: CASSPTTSGGGEQFF.

This clonotype came up many times. The chain is built from TRBV7-8 and TRBJ2-1; D is perhaps TRBD1 (6 bases). This CDR3 is 15 amino acids long. Per the germline V gene, CDR1 is SGHVS and CDR2 is FQNEAQ. V lost 3 bases and J lost 4, with 13 bases in between. The DNA of the CDR3 is TGTGCCAGCAGCTTTGGACAGTCGGGGTACAATGAGCAGTTCTTC. As protein: CASSFGQSGYNEQFF. The variable domain in full, with the rest retrieved from reference TRBV7-8 and TRBJ2-1, is GAGVSQSPRYKVAKRGQDVALRCDPISGHVSLFWYQQALGQGPEFLTYFQNEAQLDKSGLPSDRFFAERPEGSVSTLKIQRTQQEDSAVYLCASSFGQSGYNEQFFGPGTRLTVL.

This clonotype was detected ten times or more. This chain uses TRBV7-6 with TRBJ2-2; D gene unclear. The CDR3 contains 14 residues. Per the germline V gene, CDR1 is SGHVS and CDR2 is FNYEAQ. Trimming took off 4 bases at V and 2 bases at J, with 8 bases between the two ends. The CDR3 DNA follows: TGTGCCAGCAGCTCCCTATTAAACACCGGGGAGCTGTTTTTT. Translating gives CASSSLLNTGELFF.

This clonotype came up many times. The CDR3 protein is CASSFETLLTDTQYF. The CDR3 DNA is TGTGCCAGCAGCTTTGAGACACTACTTACAGATACGCAGTATTTT. This chain uses TRBV5-6 with TRBJ2-3; D not resolved. This CDR3 is built from 15 residues. Trimming left V 2 bases short and J 3 bases short, with 13 bases between. The germline V gene has CDR1 SGHDT and CDR2 YYEEEE.

This clonotype was found many times. The chain employs TRBV4-1 and TRBJ1-4; TRBD1 matches 9 bases. The length of the CDR3 is 17 residues. Germline V lookup: CDR1 MGHRA, CDR2 YSYEKL. Trimming took 1 base from V and 5 from J; bases not matched to a gene: 8. This CDR3 is CASSQATTGQGNEKLFF. The CDR3 DNA reads as TGCGCCAGCAGCCAAGCGACAACAGGACAGGGGAATGAAAAACTGTTTTTT.

This clonotype has ten or more counts. The chain couples TRBV7-8 to TRBJ2-5, with TRBD2 as a possible D gene (6 bases). The length of the CDR3 is 15 residues. In germline, CDR1 is SGHVS, CDR2 FQNEAQ. V was cut by 5 bases and J by 3 bases, with 16 bases left in between. DNA of the CDR3: TGTGCCAGCAGCCCTGTCCGGGGGAGGAAAGAGACCCAGTACTTC. Protein product: CASSPVRGRKETQYF.

This clonotype was detected ten times or more. The gene calls are TRBV15 and TRBJ1-2, with 8 bases fitting TRBD1. CDR1 is LNHNV, CDR2 YYDKDF, per germline (reference sequence). The CDR3 totals 12 residues. V lost 6 bases, J lost 7 bases, and 4 bases stayed unmatched. In DNA, the CDR3 is TGTGCCACCAGAGGACAGGGAGGTGGCTACACCTTC. Translation gives CATRGQGGGYTF.

This clonotype showed up many times. This sequence joins TRBV5-1 and TRBJ1-6; D call uncertain. The germline gives CDR1 SGHRS, CDR2 YFSETQ. The CDR3 extends over 15 amino acids. V lost 0 bases, J lost 3 bases, and 7 bases lay in between. CDR3 in amino acids: CASSLARNYNSPLHF. CDR3 sequence (DNA): TGCGCCAGCAGCTTGGCCCGCAACTATAATTCACCCCTCCACTTT.

This clonotype was recorded at least ten times. This chain links TRBV7-6 with TRBJ1-1; the D is unclear. This CDR3 is built from 13 residues. With 5 bases removed from V and 1 base from J, the gap between germline ends came to 8 bases. Looked up from germline, CDR1 is SGHVS and CDR2 is FNYEAQ. The CDR3: CASSPHENTEAFF. In nucleotides, the CDR3 is TGTGCCAGCAGCCCCCACGAGAACACTGAAGCTTTCTTT.

There are many counts of this clonotype. The J gene is TRBJ1-2, the V gene TRBV7-9, with D maybe TRBD1 (6 bases). The CDR3 runs 13 residues. The ends were cut back, 6 bases at V and 7 bases at J, with 15 bases in the middle. Germline V gene data show CDR1 as SEHNR and CDR2 as FQNEAQ (reference sequence). CDR3 sequence (DNA): TGTGCCAGCAGTTCGGACGGGACAATTGGCTACACCTTC. Translated: CASSSDGTIGYTF.

Ten or more counts support this clonotype. The chain combines TRBV7-8 with TRBJ2-1, with D unresolved. The CDR3 loop spans 16 amino acids. Germline V gene lookup returns CDR1 SGHVS and CDR2 FQNEAQ. Trimming pared 5 bases from V and 3 bases from J, leaving 17 bases between. The CDR3 sequence is CASSLRRAGHYNEQFF. Here the CDR3 DNA reads TGTGCCAGCAGCCTCCGTCGGGCAGGCCACTACAATGAGCAGTTCTTC. Drawing the rest from reference TRBV7-8 and TRBJ2-1, the complete variable domain is GAGVSQSPRYKVAKRGQDVALRCDPISGHVSLFWYQQALGQGPEFLTYFQNEAQLDKSGLPSDRFFAERPEGSVSTLKIQRTQQEDSAVYLCASSLRRAGHYNEQFFGPGTRLTVL.

This clonotype was counted many times. The V call is TRBV20-1, the J call TRBJ1-5; TRBD1 is a possible D gene (6 bases). Germline lookup yields CDR1 DFQATT and CDR2 SNEGSKA (reference sequence). Trimming removed 4 bases from V and 5 bases from J, with 12 bases in between. The CDR3 extends over 13 amino acids. The CDR3 region is CSAIQGTYQPQHF. The CDR3 nucleotides are TGCAGTGCTATACAGGGAACTTATCAGCCCCAGCATTTT.

This clonotype has at least ten counts. The rearrangement joins TRBV5-8 to TRBJ2-1, with TRBD1 as a possible D gene (5 bases). CDR1 SGHTS and CDR2 YDEGEE come from the germline V gene. This CDR3 region has 13 residues. V was clipped by 6 bases and J by 3 bases, with 10 bases between them. This CDR3 is CASNLQVYNEQFF. The CDR3 nucleotides are TGTGCCAGCAACCTACAGGTCTACAATGAGCAGTTCTTC.

In its sample, this clonotype was seen many times. The rearrangement uses TRBV6-5 and TRBJ1-1; 7 positions match TRBD1. Germline V lookup: CDR1 MNHEY, CDR2 SVGAGI. J gave up 1 base and V 6 bases, and 8 bases lay outside the gene matches. The CDR3 runs to 15 residues. The CDR3 protein is CASSRDSRQNTEAFF. DNA for the CDR3: TGTGCCAGCAGCCGGGACAGTAGGCAGAACACTGAAGCTTTCTTT.

This clonotype occurred many times. CDR3 residues: CSVTGASMNTEAFF. The CDR3, as DNA: TGCAGCGTGACAGGGGCGTCCATGAACACTGAAGCTTTCTTT. The rearrangement joins TRBV29-1 to TRBJ1-1; TRBD1 matches at 8 bases. V gave up 6 bases and J gave up 0 bases; unmatched junction bases: 6. Germline loops: CDR1 SQVTM, CDR2 ANQGSEA. This CDR3 spans 14 amino acids.

This clonotype came up many times. V is TRBV7-9 and J is TRBJ1-1; TRBD1 aligns across 8 bases. The J segment lost 1 base and the V segment lost 5 bases, leaving 6 bases of the junction unmatched. CDR1 SEHNR and CDR2 FQNEAQ come from the germline V gene (reference sequence). The CDR3 is made up of 15 amino acids. The CDR3 DNA is TGTGCCAGCAGCCCCCAGGGGGCGAAGAACACTGAAGCTTTCTTT. Its translation is CASSPQGAKNTEAFF.

This clonotype showed up many times. This chain connects TRBV20-1 to TRBJ1-5; D perhaps matches TRBD1 (5 bases). CDR1 DFQATT and CDR2 SNEGSKA come from the germline V gene (reference sequence). The CDR3 covers 14 residues. Deletions cut 0 bases from V and 7 bases from J, with 13 bases between. CDR3 sequence: CSAREIRQTQPQHF. The DNA of the CDR3 is TGCAGTGCTAGAGAAATAAGACAGACCCAGCCCCAGCATTTT.